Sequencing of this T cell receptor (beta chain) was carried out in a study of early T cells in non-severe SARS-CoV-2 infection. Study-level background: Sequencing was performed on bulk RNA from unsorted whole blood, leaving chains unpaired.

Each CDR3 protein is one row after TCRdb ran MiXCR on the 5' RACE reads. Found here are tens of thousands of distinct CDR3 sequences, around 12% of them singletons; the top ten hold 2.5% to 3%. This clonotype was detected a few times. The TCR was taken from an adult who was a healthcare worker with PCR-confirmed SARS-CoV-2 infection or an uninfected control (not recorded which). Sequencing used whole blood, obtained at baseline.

The CDR3 DNA sequence: TGCGCCAGCAGCCAAGCGACCCCTGATGAGCAGTTCTTC. Translation: CASSQATPDEQFF. This sequence joins TRBV4-3 and TRBJ2-1; D call uncertain. The V and J ends lost 1 base and 8 bases respectively, with 9 bases between them. The CDR3 loop spans 13 amino acids. Germline CDR1 LGHNA, CDR2 YSLEER.